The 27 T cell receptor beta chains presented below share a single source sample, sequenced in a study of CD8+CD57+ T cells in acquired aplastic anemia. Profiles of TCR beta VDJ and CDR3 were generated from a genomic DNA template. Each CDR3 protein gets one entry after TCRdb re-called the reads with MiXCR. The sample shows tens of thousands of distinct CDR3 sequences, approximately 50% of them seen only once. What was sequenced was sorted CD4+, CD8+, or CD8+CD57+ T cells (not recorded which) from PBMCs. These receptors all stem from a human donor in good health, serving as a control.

CDR3 in DNA: TGCGCCAGCAGCTTGGCGGACAACTATGGCTACACCTTC. This codes for CASSLADNYGYTF. The V and J genes are TRBV5-1 and TRBJ1-2, with unresolved D. This CDR3 comprises 13 residues. Per germline, CDR1 SGHRS and CDR2 YFSETQ. V was clipped by 0 bases and J by 2 bases, with 5 bases between them.

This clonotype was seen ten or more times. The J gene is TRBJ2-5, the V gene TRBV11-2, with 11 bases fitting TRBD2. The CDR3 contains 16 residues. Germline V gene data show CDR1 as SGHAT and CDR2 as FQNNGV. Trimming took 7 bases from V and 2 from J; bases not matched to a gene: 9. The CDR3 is CASTWWASGGQETQYF. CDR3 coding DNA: TGTGCCAGCACCTGGTGGGCTAGCGGGGGGCAAGAGACCCAGTACTTC.

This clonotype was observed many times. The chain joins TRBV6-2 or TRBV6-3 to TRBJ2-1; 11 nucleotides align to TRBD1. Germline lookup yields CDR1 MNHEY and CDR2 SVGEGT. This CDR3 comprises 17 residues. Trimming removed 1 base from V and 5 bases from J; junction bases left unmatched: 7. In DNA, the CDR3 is TGTGCCAGCAGTTACTTTTGGACAGGGGGCATTAACAATGAGCAGTTCTTC. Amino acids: CASSYFWTGGINNEQFF.

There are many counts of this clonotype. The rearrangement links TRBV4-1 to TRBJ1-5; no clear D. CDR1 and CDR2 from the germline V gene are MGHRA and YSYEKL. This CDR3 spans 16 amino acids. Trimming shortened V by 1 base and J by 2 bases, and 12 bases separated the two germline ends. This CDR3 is CASSQVWGAGNQPQHF. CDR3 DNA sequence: TGCGCCAGCAGCCAAGTGTGGGGAGCCGGCAATCAGCCCCAGCATTTT.

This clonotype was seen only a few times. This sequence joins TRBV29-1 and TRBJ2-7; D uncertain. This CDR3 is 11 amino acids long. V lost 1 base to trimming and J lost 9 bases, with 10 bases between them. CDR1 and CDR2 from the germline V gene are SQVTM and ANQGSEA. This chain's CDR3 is CSVEVGLGQYF. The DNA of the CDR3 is TGCAGCGTTGAAGTAGGGCTAGGGCAGTACTTC.

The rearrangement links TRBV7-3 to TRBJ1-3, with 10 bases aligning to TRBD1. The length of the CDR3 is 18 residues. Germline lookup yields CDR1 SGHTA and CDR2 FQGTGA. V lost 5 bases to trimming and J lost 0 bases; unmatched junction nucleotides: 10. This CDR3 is CASSRVPGQGFSGNTIYF. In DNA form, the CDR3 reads TGTGCCAGCAGCCGGGTTCCGGGACAGGGGTTCTCTGGAAACACCATATATTTT.

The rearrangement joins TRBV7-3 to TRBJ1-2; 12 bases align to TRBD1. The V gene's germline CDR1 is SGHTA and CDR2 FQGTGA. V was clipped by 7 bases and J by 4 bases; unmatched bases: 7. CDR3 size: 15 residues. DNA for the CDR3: TGTGCCAGCAACAAAGGGACAGGGGGCCCCTATGGCTACACCTTC. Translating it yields CASNKGTGGPYGYTF.

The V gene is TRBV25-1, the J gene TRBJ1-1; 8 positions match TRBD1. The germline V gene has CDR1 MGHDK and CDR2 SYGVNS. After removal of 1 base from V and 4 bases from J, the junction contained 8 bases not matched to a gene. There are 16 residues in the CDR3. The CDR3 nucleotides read TGTGCCAGCAGTGAATTGGAGACAGGGGATCTCACTGAAGCTTTCTTT. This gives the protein CASSELETGDLTEAFF.

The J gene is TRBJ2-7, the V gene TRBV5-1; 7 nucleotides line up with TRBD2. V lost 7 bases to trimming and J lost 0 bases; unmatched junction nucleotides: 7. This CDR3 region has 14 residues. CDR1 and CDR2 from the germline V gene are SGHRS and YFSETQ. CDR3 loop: CASSLGGGSYEQYF. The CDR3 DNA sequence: TGCGCCAGCTCCCTGGGGGGGGGCTCCTACGAGCAGTACTTC.

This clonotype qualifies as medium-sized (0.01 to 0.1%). The CDR3 DNA is TGCAGCGTGGACCAGGGGGGGGCTACTGAAGCTTTCTTT. The encoded protein is CSVDQGGATEAFF. V is TRBV29-1 and J is TRBJ1-1; 7 nucleotides match TRBD1. This CDR3 region has 13 residues. Germline assignment: CDR1 SQVTM and CDR2 ANQGSEA. The J segment lost 5 bases and the V segment lost 6 bases, leaving 9 bases of the junction unmatched.

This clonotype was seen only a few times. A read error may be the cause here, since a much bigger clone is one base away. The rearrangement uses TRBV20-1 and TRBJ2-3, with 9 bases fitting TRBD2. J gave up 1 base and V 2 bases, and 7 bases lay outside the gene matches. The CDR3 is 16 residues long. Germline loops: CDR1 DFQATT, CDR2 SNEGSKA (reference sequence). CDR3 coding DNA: TGCAGTGCTAGAAGCCCGGCTAGCGGGGGCACAGATACGCAGTATTTT. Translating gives CSARSPASGGTDTQYF.

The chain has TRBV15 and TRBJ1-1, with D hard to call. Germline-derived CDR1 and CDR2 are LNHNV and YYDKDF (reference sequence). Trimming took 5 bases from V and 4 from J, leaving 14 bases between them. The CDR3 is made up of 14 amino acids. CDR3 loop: CATSSPGGITEAFF. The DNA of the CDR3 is TGTGCCACCAGCTCGCCAGGAGGTATCACTGAAGCTTTCTTT.

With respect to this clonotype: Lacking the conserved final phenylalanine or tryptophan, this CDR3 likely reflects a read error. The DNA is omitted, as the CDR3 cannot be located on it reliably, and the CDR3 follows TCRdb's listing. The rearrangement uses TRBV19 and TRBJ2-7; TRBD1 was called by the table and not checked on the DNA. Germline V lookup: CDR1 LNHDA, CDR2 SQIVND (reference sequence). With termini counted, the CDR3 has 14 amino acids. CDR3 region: CASSPTGGPYEQHS.

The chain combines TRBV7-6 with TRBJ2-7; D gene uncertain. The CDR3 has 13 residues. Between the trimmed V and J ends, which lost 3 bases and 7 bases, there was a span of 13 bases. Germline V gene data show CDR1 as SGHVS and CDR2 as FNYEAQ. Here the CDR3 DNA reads TGTGCCAGCAGCTTCGACATATCTGGGGAGCAGTACTTC. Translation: CASSFDISGEQYF.

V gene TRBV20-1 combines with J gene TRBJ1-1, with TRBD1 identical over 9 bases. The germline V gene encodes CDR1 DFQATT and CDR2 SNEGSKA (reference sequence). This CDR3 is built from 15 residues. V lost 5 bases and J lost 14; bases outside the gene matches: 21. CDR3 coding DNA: TGCAGTGCTTTGGGGACAGGGTTCGTCGACACTGGAGCCTTCTTT. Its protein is CSALGTGFVDTGAFF.

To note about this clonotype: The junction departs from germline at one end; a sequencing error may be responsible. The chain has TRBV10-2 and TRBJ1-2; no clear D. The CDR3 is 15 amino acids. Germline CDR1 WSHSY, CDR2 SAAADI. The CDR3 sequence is CVSSDLVREPYGYTF. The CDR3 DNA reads TGCGTCAGCAGTGATTTGGTTAGGGAACCCTATGGCTACACCTTC.

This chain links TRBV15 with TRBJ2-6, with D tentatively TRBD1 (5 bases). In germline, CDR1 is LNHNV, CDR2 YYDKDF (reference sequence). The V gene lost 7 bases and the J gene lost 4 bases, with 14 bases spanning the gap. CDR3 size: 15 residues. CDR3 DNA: TGTGCCACCACCCCGGCAGGGATCGGGGCCAACGTCCTGACTTTC. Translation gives CATTPAGIGANVLTF.

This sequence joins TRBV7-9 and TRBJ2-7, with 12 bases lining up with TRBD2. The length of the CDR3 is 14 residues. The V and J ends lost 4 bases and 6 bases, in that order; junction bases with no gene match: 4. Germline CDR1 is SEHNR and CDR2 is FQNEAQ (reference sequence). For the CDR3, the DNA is TGTGCCAGCAGCTACCCGGGACTAGCGGGCGAGCAGTACTTC. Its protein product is CASSYPGLAGEQYF. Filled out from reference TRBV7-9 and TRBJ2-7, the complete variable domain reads DTGVSQNPRHKITKRGQNVTFRCDPISEHNRLYWYRQTLGQGPEFLTYFQNEAQLEKSRLLSDRFSAERPKGSFSTLEIQRTEQGDSAMYLCASSYPGLAGEQYFGPGTRLTVT.

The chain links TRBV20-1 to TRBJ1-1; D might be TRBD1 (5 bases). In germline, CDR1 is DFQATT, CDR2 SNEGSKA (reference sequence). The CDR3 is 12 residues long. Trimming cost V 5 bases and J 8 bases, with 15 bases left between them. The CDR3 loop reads CSAPVRTPEAFF. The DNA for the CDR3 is TGCAGTGCTCCCGTCCGGACACCCGAAGCTTTCTTT.

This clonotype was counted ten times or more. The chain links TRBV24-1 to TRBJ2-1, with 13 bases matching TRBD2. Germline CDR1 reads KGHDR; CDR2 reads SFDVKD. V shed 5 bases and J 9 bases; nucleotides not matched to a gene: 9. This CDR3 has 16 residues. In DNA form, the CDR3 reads TGTGCCACCAGTGGCCCTACTAGCGGGGGGGCTGGTGAGCAGTTCTTC. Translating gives CATSGPTSGGAGEQFF.

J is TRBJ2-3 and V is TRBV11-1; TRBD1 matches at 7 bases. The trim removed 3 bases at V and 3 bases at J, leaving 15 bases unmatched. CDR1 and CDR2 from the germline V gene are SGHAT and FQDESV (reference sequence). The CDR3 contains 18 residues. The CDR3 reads CASSFFRGGDRLTDTQYF. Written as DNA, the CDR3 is TGTGCCAGCAGCTTCTTTAGGGGTGGGGACAGACTAACAGATACGCAGTATTTT.

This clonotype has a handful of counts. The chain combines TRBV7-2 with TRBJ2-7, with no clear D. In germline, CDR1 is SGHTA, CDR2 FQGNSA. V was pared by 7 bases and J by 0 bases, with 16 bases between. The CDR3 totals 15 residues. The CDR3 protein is CASNSWNSSSYEQYF. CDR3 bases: TGTGCCAGCAACTCGTGGAACTCCTCCTCCTACGAGCAGTACTTC.

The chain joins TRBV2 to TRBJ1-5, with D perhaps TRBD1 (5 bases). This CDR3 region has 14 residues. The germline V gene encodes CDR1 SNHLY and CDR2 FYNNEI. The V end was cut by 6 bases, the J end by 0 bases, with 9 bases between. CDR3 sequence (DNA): TGTGCCAGCAGCGGGACGGGTAGCAATCAGCCCCAGCATTTT. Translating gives CASSGTGSNQPQHF.

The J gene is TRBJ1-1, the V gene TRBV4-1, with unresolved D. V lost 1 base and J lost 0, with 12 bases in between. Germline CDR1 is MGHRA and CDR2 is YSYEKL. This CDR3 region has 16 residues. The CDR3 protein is CASSQVGSIMNTEAFF. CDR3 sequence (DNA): TGCGCCAGCAGCCAAGTAGGGTCCATAATGAACACTGAAGCTTTCTTT.

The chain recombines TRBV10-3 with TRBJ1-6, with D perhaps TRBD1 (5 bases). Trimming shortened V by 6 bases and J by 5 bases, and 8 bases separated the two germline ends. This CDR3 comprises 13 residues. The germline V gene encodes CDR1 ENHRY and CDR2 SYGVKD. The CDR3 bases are TGTGCCATCAGGGGGGGTAATAATTCACCCCTCCACTTT. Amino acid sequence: CAIRGGNNSPLHF.

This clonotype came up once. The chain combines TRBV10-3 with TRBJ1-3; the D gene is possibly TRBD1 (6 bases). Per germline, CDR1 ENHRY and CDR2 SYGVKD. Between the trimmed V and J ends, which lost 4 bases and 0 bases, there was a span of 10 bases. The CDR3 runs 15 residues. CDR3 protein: CAISVGGNSGNTIYF. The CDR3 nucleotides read TGTGCCATCAGTGTAGGGGGGAACTCTGGAAACACCATATATTTT.

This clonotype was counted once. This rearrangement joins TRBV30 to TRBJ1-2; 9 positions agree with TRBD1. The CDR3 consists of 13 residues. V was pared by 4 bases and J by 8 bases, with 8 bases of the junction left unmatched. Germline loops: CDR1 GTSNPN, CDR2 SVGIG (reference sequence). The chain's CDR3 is CAWIEGTGWGYTF. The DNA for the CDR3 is TGTGCCTGGATTGAGGGGACAGGGTGGGGCTACACCTTC.